Listed here is a single T cell receptor beta chain. Antigen unknown. CDR1 is LGHNA, CDR2 YNFKEQ, per germline. Trimming stripped 4 bases from V and 6 bases from J, with 13 bases between. The CDR3 consists of 15 residues. This record comes from a study of Tregs in tolerant kidney transplant recipients. Study-level information: The nonmyeloablative bone marrow transplants came from related graft donors, with transient mixed chimerism.

The assay was immunoSEQ multiplex PCR, and TCRdb's table has in-frame clones only and misses some. The top ten clones hold 0.34% of a sample with about 64,000 clones, 95% to 98% of them seen once. Study-wide points: Activated donor B cell expansion appeared to reveal the most relevant donor-specific TCRbeta repertoire.

Unstimulated Tregs (CD4+CD25+CD127-) and CD4+CD25- non-Tregs were sorted from PBMCs. The specimen was Tregs from blood, collected before the transplant. The receptor was isolated from a human donor who received a combined kidney and bone marrow transplant. The chain has TRBV4-2 and TRBJ1-6, with TRBD1 as a possible D gene (5 bases). The CDR3 sequence: CASSLQWRGNSPLHF. The CDR3 DNA reads as TGTGCCAGCAGCCTCCAGTGGAGGGGTAATTCACCCCTCCACTTT.